This TCR beta chain originates from a study of T cells in Graves' hyperthyroidism and ophthalmopathy. Aged 18 to 65, the patients had hyperthyroidism that was newly diagnosed and had lasted under 2 months. Deletions cut 4 bases from V and 10 bases from J, with 9 bases between. Per germline, CDR1 LNHDA and CDR2 SQIVND (reference sequence). This CDR3 is built from 11 residues. Amplification targeted TCR beta CDR3 regions from RNA transcripts. HTBI primers were used for first-round RT-PCR of the TCR CDR3. In TCRdb, the multiplex PCR reads were re-called with MiXCR into one record per CDR3 protein. The profile covers under 800,000 distinct CDR3 sequences, with 14% appearing a single time and approximately 10% taken by the ten largest.

This TCR was sampled from a young woman with Graves' hyperthyroidism. The chain joins TRBV19 to TRBJ2-3; possible D gene TRBD1, 6 bases. The sample was blood. The CDR3 spells CASSTWTAQYF. Written as DNA, the CDR3 is TGTGCCAGTAGTACCTGGACAGCGCAGTATTTT.